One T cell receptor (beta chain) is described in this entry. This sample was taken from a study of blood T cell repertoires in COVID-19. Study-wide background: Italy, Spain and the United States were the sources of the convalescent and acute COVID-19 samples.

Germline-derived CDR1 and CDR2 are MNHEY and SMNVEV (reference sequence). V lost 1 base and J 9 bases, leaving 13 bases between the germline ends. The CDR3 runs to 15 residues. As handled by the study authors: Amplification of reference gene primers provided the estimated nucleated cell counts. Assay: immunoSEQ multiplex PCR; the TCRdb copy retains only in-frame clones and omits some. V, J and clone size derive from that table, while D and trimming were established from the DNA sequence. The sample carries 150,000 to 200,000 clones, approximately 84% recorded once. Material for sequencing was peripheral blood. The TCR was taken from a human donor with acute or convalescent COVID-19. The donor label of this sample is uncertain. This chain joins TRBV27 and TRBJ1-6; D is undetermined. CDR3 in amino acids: CASSLFPTTGSPLHF. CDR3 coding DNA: TGTGCCAGCAGTTTATTCCCCACTACGGGTTCACCCCTCCACTTT.